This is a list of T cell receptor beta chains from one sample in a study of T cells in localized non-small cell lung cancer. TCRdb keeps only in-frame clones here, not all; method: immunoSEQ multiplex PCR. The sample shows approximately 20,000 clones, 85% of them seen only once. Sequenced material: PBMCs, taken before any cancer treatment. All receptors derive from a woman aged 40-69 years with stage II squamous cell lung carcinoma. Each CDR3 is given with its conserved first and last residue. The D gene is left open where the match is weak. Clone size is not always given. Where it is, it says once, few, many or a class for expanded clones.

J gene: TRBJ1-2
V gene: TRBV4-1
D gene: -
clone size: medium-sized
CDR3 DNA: TGCGCCAGCAGCCAAGATATGGGCAGTCGCTATGGCTACACCTTC
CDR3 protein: CASSQDMGSRYGYTF

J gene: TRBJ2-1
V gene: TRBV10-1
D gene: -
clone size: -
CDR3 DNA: TGCGCCAGCAGTGAGTCTGGGCTTATCGGGAGAGTAAATGAGCAGTTCTTC
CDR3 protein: CASSESGLIGRVNEQFF

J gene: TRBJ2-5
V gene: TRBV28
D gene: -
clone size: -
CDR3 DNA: TGTGCCAGCAGTTTATTCGGGACGGTCCAGGAGACCCAGTACTTC
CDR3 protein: CASSLFGTVQETQYF

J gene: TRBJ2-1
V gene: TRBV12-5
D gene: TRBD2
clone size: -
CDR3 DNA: TGTGCTAGTGGTCCGCTAGCGGGAGCGAGGGAGCAGTTCTTC
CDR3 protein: CASGPLAGAREQFF

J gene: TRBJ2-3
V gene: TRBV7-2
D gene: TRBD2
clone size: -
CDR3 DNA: TGTGCCAGCAGCCCTTTAGGGCGGGGGGGCACAGATACGCAGTATTTT
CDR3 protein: CASSPLGRGGTDTQYF

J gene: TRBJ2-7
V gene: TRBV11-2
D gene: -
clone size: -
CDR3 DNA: TGTGCCAGCAGCTTGGCCTACGAGCAGTACTTC
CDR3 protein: CASSLAYEQYF

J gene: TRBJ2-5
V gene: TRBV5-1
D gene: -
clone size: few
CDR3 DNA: TGCGCCAGCGATTCAGGGTCAGGGCCTTTCGAGACCCAGTACTTC
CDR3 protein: CASDSGSGPFETQYF

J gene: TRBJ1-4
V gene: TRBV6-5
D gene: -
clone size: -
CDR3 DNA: TGTGCCAGCAGTCGGGACGGGGGCGAAAAACTGTTTTTT
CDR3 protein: CASSRDGGEKLFF

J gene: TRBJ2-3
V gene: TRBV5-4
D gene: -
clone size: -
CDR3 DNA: TGTGCCAGCAGCTTGGACGACGTGGGTACGCAGTATTTT
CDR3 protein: CASSLDDVGTQYF

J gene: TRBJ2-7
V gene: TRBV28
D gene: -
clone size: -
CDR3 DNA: TGTGCCAGCGGCGTCAGACTCGGCCCCTACGAGCAGTACTTC
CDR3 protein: CASGVRLGPYEQYF

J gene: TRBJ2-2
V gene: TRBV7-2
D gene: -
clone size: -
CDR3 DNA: TGTGCCAGCAGCCCCACTATTGGAGATAACACCGGGGAGCTGTTTTTT
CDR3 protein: CASSPTIGDNTGELFF

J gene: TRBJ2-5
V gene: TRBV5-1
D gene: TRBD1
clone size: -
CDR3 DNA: TGCGCCAGCACTACCGACAGGGGTTGGGAGACCCAGTACTTC
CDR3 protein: CASTTDRGWETQYF

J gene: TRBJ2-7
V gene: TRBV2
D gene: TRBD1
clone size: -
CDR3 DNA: TGTGCCAGCAGTGCTCTACAGGGGCACGGCTACGAGCAGTACTTC
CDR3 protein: CASSALQGHGYEQYF

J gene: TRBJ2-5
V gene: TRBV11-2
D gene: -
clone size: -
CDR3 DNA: TGTGCCAGCAGCTTAGTCCTTGAGACCCAGTACTTC
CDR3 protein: CASSLVLETQYF

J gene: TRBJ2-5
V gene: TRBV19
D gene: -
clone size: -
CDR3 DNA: TGTGCCAGTAGTATGAGAATCCAAGAGACCCAGTACTTC
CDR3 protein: CASSMRIQETQYF

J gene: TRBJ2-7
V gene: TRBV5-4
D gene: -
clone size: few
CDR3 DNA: TGTGCCAGCACCCCTGAGGGAGGGGGATACGAGCAGTACTTC
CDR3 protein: CASTPEGGGYEQYF

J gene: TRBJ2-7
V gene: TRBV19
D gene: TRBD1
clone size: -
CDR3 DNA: TGTGCCACCAAGACAGGGGCCGAGCAGTACTTC
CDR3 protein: CATKTGAEQYF

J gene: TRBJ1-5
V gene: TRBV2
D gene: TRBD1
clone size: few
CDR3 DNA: TGTGCCAGCAGTGGCCCGGGACAGGAGTTGGGAGGCAATCAGCCCCAGCATTTT
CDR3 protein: CASSGPGQELGGNQPQHF

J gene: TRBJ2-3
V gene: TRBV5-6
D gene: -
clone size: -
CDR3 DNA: TGTGCCAGCAGCTTCGGACTTAAGGCAGATACGCAGTATTTT
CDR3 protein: CASSFGLKADTQYF

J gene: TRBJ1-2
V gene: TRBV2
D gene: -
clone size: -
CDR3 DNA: TGTGCCAGCACCGAAGTTGGGCAGGGAGGGGGCTACACCTTC
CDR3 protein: CASTEVGQGGGYTF

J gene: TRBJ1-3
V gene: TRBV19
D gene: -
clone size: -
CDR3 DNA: TGTGCCAGTAGTACTTCGACAGCTTTGCTCTCTGGAAACACCATATATTTT
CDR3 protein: CASSTSTALLSGNTIYF

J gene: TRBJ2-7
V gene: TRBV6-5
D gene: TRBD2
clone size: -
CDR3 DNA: TGTGCCAGCAGGGGAACTAGCGGGTCCTACGAGCAGTACTTC
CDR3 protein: CASRGTSGSYEQYF

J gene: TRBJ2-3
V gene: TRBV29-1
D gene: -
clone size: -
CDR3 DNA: TGCAGCGCCACCCGGATTCTCTTTTCAGATACGCAGTATTTT
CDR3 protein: CSATRILFSDTQYF

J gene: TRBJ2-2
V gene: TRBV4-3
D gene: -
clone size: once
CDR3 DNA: TGCGCCAGCAGCCTTGAGTGGGTGGGGTCCGGGGAGCTGTTTTTT
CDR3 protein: CASSLEWVGSGELFF

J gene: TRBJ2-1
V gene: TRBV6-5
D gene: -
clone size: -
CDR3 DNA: TGTGCCAGCAGGCGCTCGTCGCCCTACAATGAGCAGTTCTTC
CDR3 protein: CASRRSSPYNEQFF

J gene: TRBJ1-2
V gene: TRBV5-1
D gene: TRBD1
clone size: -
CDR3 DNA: TGCGCCAGCAGCCCGGATGGACAGGCCGGAGTCTTGGGGGGCTACACCTTC
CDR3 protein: CASSPDGQAGVLGGYTF

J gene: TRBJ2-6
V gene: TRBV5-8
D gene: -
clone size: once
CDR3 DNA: TGTGCCAGCAGCCCATTGGAGAGCTCTGGGGCCAACGTCCTGACTTTC
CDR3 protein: CASSPLESSGANVLTF

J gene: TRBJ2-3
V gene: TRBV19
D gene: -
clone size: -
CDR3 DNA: TGTGCCAGTAGTATCTCGGGGCGCACAGATACGCAGTATTTT
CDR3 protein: CASSISGRTDTQYF

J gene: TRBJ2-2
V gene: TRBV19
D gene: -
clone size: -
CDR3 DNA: TGTGCCAGTAGTTCCCGCATGGGGTACGGGGCCGGGGAGCTGTTTTTT
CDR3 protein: CASSSRMGYGAGELFF

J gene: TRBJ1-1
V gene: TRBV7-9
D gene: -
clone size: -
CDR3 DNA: TGTGCCAGCAGCACTCGGTCTGACACTGAAGCTTTCTTT
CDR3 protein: CASSTRSDTEAFF

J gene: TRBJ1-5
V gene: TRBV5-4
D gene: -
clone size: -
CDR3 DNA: TGTGCCAGCAGTCAGCAGGGGAACAGCAATCAGCCCCAGCATTTT
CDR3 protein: CASSQQGNSNQPQHF

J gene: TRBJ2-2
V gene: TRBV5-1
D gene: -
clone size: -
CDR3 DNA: TGCGCCAGCAGCTTGAGCGCCACGAACACCGGGGAGCTGTTTTTT
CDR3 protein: CASSLSATNTGELFF

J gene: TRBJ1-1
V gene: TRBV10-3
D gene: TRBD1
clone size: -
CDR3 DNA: TGTGCCATCAGTAGGGACAGCTCGAACACTGAAGCTTTCTTT
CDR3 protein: CAISRDSSNTEAFF

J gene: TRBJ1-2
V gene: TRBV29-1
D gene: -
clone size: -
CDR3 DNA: TGCAGCGTTGTAGGGGTTGGGGGACTCGGCTACACCTTC
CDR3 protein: CSVVGVGGLGYTF

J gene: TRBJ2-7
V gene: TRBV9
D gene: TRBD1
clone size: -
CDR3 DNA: TGTGCCAGCAGCGTGGGACAGGGGCACTCCTACGAGCAGTACTTC
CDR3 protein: CASSVGQGHSYEQYF

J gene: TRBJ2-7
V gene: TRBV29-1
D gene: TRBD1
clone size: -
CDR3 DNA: TGCAGCGTTGGACAGGGAGAGAGAGTTGAGCAGTACTTC
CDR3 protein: CSVGQGERVEQYF

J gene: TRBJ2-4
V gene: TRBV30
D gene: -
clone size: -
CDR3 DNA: TGTGCCTGGAGCGGAGGGACCAAAAACATTCAGTACTTC
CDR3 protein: CAWSGGTKNIQYF

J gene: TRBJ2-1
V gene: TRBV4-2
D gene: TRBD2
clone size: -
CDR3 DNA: TGTGCCAGCAGCCGTTCCGGGACTAGCGGGGTAAATGAGCAGTTCTTC
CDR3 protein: CASSRSGTSGVNEQFF

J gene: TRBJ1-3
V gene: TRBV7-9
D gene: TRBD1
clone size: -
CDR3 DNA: TGTGCCAGCAGCTTGCGGACAGGGAACACCATATATTTT
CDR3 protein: CASSLRTGNTIYF

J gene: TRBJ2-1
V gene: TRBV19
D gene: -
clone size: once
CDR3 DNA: TGTGCCAGTAGCAGGGGACACAATGAGCAGTTCTTC
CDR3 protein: CASSRGHNEQFF

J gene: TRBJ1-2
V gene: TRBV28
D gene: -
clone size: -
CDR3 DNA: TGTGCCAGCAAACAGGGCTTTGGCTATGGCTACACCTTC
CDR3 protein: CASKQGFGYGYTF

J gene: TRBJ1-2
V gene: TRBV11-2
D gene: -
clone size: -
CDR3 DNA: TGTGCCAGCAGCTTATCGGCGAACTATGGCTACACCTTC
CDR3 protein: CASSLSANYGYTF

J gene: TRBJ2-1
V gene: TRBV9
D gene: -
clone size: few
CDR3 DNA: TGTGCCAGCAGCGGAACCCTAGGGACCCGTGGGAATGAGCAGTTCTTC
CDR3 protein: CASSGTLGTRGNEQFF

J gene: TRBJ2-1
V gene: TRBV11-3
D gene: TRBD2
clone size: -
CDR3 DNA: TGTGCCAGCAGCTTAGGATACAAAGCGGGAGGCTACAATGAGCAGTTCTTC
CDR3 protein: CASSLGYKAGGYNEQFF